This T cell receptor (beta chain) was documented in a study of shared clonotypes between healthy human individuals. TCRdb's copy holds only in-frame clones and misses some; the assay was immunoSEQ multiplex PCR. The table records about 1.1 million clones, roughly 80% of them present only once. The source material was memory CD4+ T cells from PBMCs. Subset reported: CD45RA-negative fraction. The receptor was isolated from a man aged 18 to 35 in good health. Some clones in this sample may be carry-over from other donors' samples.

As DNA, the CDR3 is TGTGCCTGGAGTCCTAGACAGGGAGAGACCCAGTACTTC. It is translated as CAWSPRQGETQYF. The chain links TRBV30 to TRBJ2-5; 7 bases match TRBD1. The CDR3 is 13 residues long. The V segment lost 2 bases and the J segment 4 bases; nucleotides outside the gene matches: 4. CDR1 GTSNPN and CDR2 SVGIG come from the germline V gene (reference sequence).